This TCR beta chain was identified in a study of T cells expressing NK-cell markers. With regard to this clonotype: Its target is not known.

Study-wide points: Evidence did not settle whether expanded NKG2C+ T cell clones targeted HCMV.

TCRdb reprocessed the 5' RACE reads, keeping one entry per CDR3 protein, no DNA. The sample shows 200,000 to 300,000 distinct CDR3 sequences, and around 4.2% sits with its ten largest clones. The origin of this receptor is a woman between 18 and 70 years old in good health. The sequencing input was blood T cells: a sorted CD56 or NKG2C T cell subset, CD4+ or CD8+ T cells, or bulk PBMC T cells (not recorded which).

CDR3 in amino acids: CASSYSRTRQIEQYF. The chain links TRBV7-2 to TRBJ2-7; checking the TCRdb D call of TRBD2 is not possible without DNA. Germline loops: CDR1 SGHTA, CDR2 FQGNSA. The CDR3 is made up of 15 amino acids.